This T cell receptor beta chain was found in a study of untreated major depressive disorder. Study-level findings and limits: Depressed patients' CD4+ T cells carried increased TRBV05-01 (Vbeta 5.1) usage versus control CD4+ T cells.

This CDR3 is 15 amino acids long. Trimming pared 1 base from V and 0 bases from J, leaving 9 bases between. The V gene's germline CDR1 is KGHSH and CDR2 LQKENI. Sequenced by immunoSEQ multiplex PCR; TCRdb stores in-frame clones only, minus some. This sample has about 25,000 clones, with approximately 90% found just once. Patients had taken no psychiatric medication, including antidepressants, for at least 8 weeks before enrollment. Blood, about 27 ml, was drawn into EDTA tubes. This clone came up a few times. Its target is unknown. This TCR was recovered from a woman under 40 with major depressive disorder. This chain links TRBV18 with TRBJ2-5; no clear D gene. Sequences were obtained from CD4+ T cells from PBMCs. The CDR3 nucleotides read TGTGCCAGCTCACCACACCAAGGGTACCAAGAGACCCAGTACTTC. Protein sequence: CASSPHQGYQETQYF.